This T cell receptor (beta chain) derives from a study of T cell responses to AZD1222 COVID-19 vaccine. Findings and limits, study-wide: Donor demographics were predominantly white British with a female majority; clonal diversity may be underestimated. It was only after the peak T cell response that any repertoires were sampled. An increase in Spike-specific TCR breadth and depth was observed after two AZD1222 doses.

Concerning this clone: Antigen: not known.

Assay: immunoSEQ multiplex PCR; the TCRdb copy retains only in-frame clones and omits some. The table includes fewer than 130,000 clones, approximately 90% detected once. Investigators merged groups given second doses at roughly 4 or roughly 12 weeks. V lost 2 bases and J lost 7; bases outside the gene matches: 7. This CDR3 comprises 14 residues. CDR1 is MNHEY and CDR2 is SVGAGI in the germline V gene. The chain couples TRBV6-5 to TRBJ2-7, with TRBD1 matching over 8 bases. The receptor comes from an adult who received the AZD1222 COVID-19 vaccine. This specimen consisted of peripheral blood, obtained 28 days after the second AZD1222 dose. The CDR3, as DNA: TGTGCCAGCAGTTACGTCCAGGGGGCGGGGGAGCAGTACTTC. Its translation is CASSYVQGAGEQYF.